This T cell receptor beta chain was observed in a study of blood T cell repertoires in COVID-19. In the original processing: Reference gene primer amplification in the assay estimated nucleated cell counts. Profiled with immunoSEQ multiplex PCR; TCRdb holds only in-frame clones, not every one. V, J and clone size are taken as reported in that table, and D and trimming were inferred from the DNA itself. The data contain a few hundred thousand clones, 88% of them seen just once; the ten biggest clones take up around 1.2%. In this sample, this clone turned up once. Looked up from germline, CDR1 is SGHNT and CDR2 is YYREEE (reference sequence). The CDR3 has 17 amino acids. Trimming shortened V by 1 base and J by 2 bases, and 13 bases separated the two germline ends.

The sequence was collected from a woman aged 18-29 years who had recovered from COVID-19. This chain joins TRBV5-4 and TRBJ1-6, with D possibly TRBD1 on 5 matching bases. The material sequenced was PBMCs or T cells enriched from blood (not recorded which). CDR3 protein: CASSLYYGGTYNSPLHF. CDR3 DNA: TGTGCCAGCAGCTTGTATTACGGGGGGACCTATAATTCACCCCTCCACTTT.